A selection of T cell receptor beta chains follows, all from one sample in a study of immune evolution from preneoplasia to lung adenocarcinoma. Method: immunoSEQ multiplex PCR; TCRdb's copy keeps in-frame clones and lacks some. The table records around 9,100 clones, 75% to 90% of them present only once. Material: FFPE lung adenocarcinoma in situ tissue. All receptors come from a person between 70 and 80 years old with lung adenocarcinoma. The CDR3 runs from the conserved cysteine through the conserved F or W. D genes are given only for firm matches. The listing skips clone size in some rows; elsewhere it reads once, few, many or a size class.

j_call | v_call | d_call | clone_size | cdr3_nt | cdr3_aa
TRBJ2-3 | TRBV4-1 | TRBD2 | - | TGCGCCAGCAGTCGCGGGGGGGCAGATACGCAGTATTTT | CASSRGGADTQYF
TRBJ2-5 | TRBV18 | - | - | TGTGCCAGCTCTCCAAGGGGGAGTCAAGAGACCCAGTACTTC | CASSPRGSQETQYF
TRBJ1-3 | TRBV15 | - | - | TGTGCCACCAGCAGACAGCGGACAGTCTCTGGAAACACCATATATTTT | CATSRQRTVSGNTIYF
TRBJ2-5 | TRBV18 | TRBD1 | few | TGTGCCAGCTCACCAGCGAAACAGGGGGCGGTAAAAGAGACCCAGTACTTC | CASSPAKQGAVKETQYF
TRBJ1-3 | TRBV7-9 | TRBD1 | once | TGTGCCAGCAGCTCCGACAGGGCCGGGGGTGGAAACACCATATATTTT | CASSSDRAGGGNTIYF
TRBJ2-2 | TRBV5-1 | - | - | TGCGCCAGCAGCTTGACACAGGGTAACACCGGGGAGCTGTTTTTT | CASSLTQGNTGELFF
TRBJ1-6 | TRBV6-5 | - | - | TGTGCCAGCAGTTACACTTCCCGGACAGTTGGATCACCCCTCCACTTT | CASSYTSRTVGSPLHF
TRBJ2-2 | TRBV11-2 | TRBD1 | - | TGTGCCAGCAGCTACTACGGACAGGGTAGCGGGGAGCTGTTTTTT | CASSYYGQGSGELFF
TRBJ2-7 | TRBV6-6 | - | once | TGTGCCAGCAGTTACCAGGGTTCCGGCTACGAGCAGTACTTC | CASSYQGSGYEQYF
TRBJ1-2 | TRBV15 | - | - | TGTGCCACCAGCAGAGATAGGGGGGTCGGAGGCTACACCTTC | CATSRDRGVGGYTF
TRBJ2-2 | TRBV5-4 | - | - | TGTGCCAGCAGCTTGGGAGGTCCCCTCGTCACCGGGGAGCTGTTTTTT | CASSLGGPLVTGELFF
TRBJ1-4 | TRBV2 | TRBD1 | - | TGTGCCAGCAGTTTTTCGGGACAGGGTGCCGAAAAACTGTTTTTT | CASSFSGQGAEKLFF
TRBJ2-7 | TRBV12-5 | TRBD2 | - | TGTGCTAGTCGGGGGGTGGCCTACGAGCAGTACTTC | CASRGVAYEQYF
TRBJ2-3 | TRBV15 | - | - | TGTGCCACCAGCAGAGGTGATCGCACAGATACGCAGTATTTT | CATSRGDRTDTQYF
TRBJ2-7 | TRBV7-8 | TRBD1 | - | TGTGCCAGCAGCGACTCCGGGACAGGGGCCTACGAGCAGTACTTC | CASSDSGTGAYEQYF
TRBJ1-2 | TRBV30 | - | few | TGTGCCTGGAGTCCGGACGGCCTGGGATGGAACTATGGCTACACCTTC | CAWSPDGLGWNYGYTF
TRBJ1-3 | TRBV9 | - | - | TGTGCCAGCAGCGTAGGCTCCCCTTCTGGAAACACCATATATTTT | CASSVGSPSGNTIYF